The T cell receptor (beta chain) under discussion was sequenced for a study of response to subunit inactivated influenza vaccine. One entry per CDR3 protein results from TCRdb running MiXCR on the RT-PCR reads. The table shows a few hundred thousand distinct CDR3 sequences, with approximately 15% occurring only once. The source is a man aged 50 or older who received an inactivated influenza vaccine. Sequencing used PBMCs from blood, obtained about 11 days after vaccination.

CDR3 protein: CSVERLAPGELFF. The CDR3 coding sequence is TGCAGCGTTGAGAGGCTAGCGCCCGGGGAGCTGTTTTTT. This sequence joins TRBV29-1 and TRBJ2-2; possible D gene TRBD2, 6 bases. The CDR3 runs 13 residues. V lost 3 bases and J lost 6, with 11 bases in between. CDR1 SQVTM and CDR2 ANQGSEA come from the germline V gene.